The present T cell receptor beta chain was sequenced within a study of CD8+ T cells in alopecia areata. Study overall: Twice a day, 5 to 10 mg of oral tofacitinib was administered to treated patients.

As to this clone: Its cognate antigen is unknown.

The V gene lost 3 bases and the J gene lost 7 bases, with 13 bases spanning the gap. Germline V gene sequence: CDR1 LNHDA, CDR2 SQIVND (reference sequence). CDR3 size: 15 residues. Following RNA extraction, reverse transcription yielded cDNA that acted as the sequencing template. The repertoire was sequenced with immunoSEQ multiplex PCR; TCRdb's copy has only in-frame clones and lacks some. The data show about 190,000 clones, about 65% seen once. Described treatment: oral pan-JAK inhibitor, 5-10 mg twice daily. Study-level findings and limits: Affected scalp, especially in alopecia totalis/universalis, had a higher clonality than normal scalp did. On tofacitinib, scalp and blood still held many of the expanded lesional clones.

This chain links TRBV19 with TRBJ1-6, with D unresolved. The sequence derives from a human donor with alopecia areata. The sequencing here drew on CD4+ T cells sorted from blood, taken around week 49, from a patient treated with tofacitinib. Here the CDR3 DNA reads TGTGCCAGTAGTATGGTGACCACCGGGAATTCACCCCTCCACTTT. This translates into CASSMVTTGNSPLHF.